Listed below are T cell receptor beta chains from one sample, sequenced in a study of blood T cell repertoires in COVID-19. The method was immunoSEQ multiplex PCR; TCRdb's version includes in-frame clones alone and lacks a portion of them. This repertoire shows a few hundred thousand clones, 88% found once; its top ten account for 0.9% to 1.5%. Sequenced material: PBMCs or T cells enriched from blood (not recorded which). The source is a woman aged 18-29 years who had recovered from COVID-19. Both conserved end residues are part of each CDR3. The D gene is left open where the match is weak. For some rows the clone size is stated as once, few or many, or as a class when expanded; others skip it.

size: NA
J: TRBJ1-2
D: TRBD1
V: TRBV7-9
DNA: TGTGCCAGCAGCCCCGCCCCGGGACAGGGGGATGTATCGGGTCATGGCTACACCTTC
CDR3: CASSPAPGQGDVSGHGYTF

size: once
J: TRBJ2-3
D: TRBD2
V: TRBV9
DNA: TGTGCCAGCAGCGTAGGACTAGCGGGGGTGGGAGATACGCAGTATTTT
CDR3: CASSVGLAGVGDTQYF

size: NA
J: TRBJ2-7
D: TRBD1
V: TRBV6-2/TRBV6-3
DNA: TGTGCCAGCAGCTTTGGACAGGGCATATCCTACGAGCAGTACTTC
CDR3: CASSFGQGISYEQYF

size: NA
J: TRBJ1-4
D: NA
V: TRBV27
DNA: TGTGCCAGCAGTTCAGAATCAACTAATGAAAAACTGTTTTTT
CDR3: CASSSESTNEKLFF

size: NA
J: TRBJ1-2
D: NA
V: TRBV6-5
DNA: TGTGCCAGCACCCTAAGGGGGACACAGGATGGCTACACCTTC
CDR3: CASTLRGTQDGYTF

size: NA
J: TRBJ1-3
D: NA
V: TRBV11-2
DNA: TGTGCCAGCAGCTTAGTAATTCCCGGAAACACCATATATTTT
CDR3: CASSLVIPGNTIYF

size: NA
J: TRBJ1-2
D: TRBD1
V: TRBV29-1
DNA: TGCAGCGCAACGCAAACAGGGGGCAGCTATGGCTACACCTTC
CDR3: CSATQTGGSYGYTF

size: NA
J: TRBJ1-4
D: NA
V: TRBV9
DNA: TGTGCCAGCAGCCCAGAGGGGGATGTGAAGGAAAAACTGTTTTTT
CDR3: CASSPEGDVKEKLFF

size: NA
J: TRBJ2-2
D: TRBD1
V: TRBV7-9
DNA: TGTGCCAGCAGCTTTTGGGGCAGGGGGCCTACCGGGGAGCTGTTTTTT
CDR3: CASSFWGRGPTGELFF

size: NA
J: TRBJ2-7
D: TRBD2
V: TRBV6-5
DNA: TGTGCCAGCAGGGACGGGGCGGGGGTCACCTACGAGCAGTACTTC
CDR3: CASRDGAGVTYEQYF

size: NA
J: TRBJ1-2
D: TRBD1
V: TRBV24-1
DNA: TGTGCCACCAGCCGGGACAGTTCCTCGTTCACCTTC
CDR3: CATSRDSSSFTF

size: NA
J: TRBJ1-6
D: TRBD1
V: TRBV7-9
DNA: TGTGCCAGCAGCTTAGGACAGGGTTTGTCACCCCTCCACTTT
CDR3: CASSLGQGLSPLHF

size: NA
J: TRBJ2-2
D: NA
V: TRBV7-6
DNA: TGTGCCAGCAGTCTTAGTGGAGGGGGCGCGTACACCGGGGAGCTGTTTTTT
CDR3: CASSLSGGGAYTGELFF

size: NA
J: TRBJ2-7
D: NA
V: TRBV28
DNA: TGTGCCAGCATCCCTGGTGGCGGGACCGAGCAGTACTTC
CDR3: CASIPGGGTEQYF

size: NA
J: TRBJ1-6
D: NA
V: TRBV27
DNA: TGTGCCAGCAGTTTATCTCGCCTTTTGGGGGCAGGATCACCCCTCCACTTT
CDR3: CASSLSRLLGAGSPLHF

size: NA
J: TRBJ1-1
D: TRBD1
V: TRBV6-1
DNA: TGTGCCAGCAGTGAAGGGCCAGGGGGCTGGCACACTGAAGCTTTCTTT
CDR3: CASSEGPGGWHTEAFF

size: NA
J: TRBJ1-1
D: NA
V: TRBV28
DNA: TGTGCCAGCAGTGACATTTGGGTGAACACTGAAGCTTTCTTT
CDR3: CASSDIWVNTEAFF

size: NA
J: TRBJ2-7
D: NA
V: TRBV25-1
DNA: TGTGCCAGCAGTGAACCTGGCCCATCCTACGAGCAGTACTTC
CDR3: CASSEPGPSYEQYF

size: NA
J: TRBJ2-5
D: TRBD1
V: TRBV6-5
DNA: TGTGCCAGCTGGACAGGGGGAATAGAGACCCAGTACTTC
CDR3: CASWTGGIETQYF

size: NA
J: TRBJ2-7
D: TRBD2
V: TRBV2
DNA: TGTGCCAGCAGTGACGTCGGGGGGTCCTACGAGCAGTACTTC
CDR3: CASSDVGGSYEQYF

size: few
J: TRBJ2-5
D: NA
V: TRBV10-2
DNA: TGCGCCAGCAGCCGACAGTCCTCCCAAGAGACCCAGTACTTC
CDR3: CASSRQSSQETQYF

size: NA
J: TRBJ1-5
D: NA
V: TRBV2
DNA: TGTGCCAGCAGTGAATGGCCGGCGAGGGGTAGGAGGGCCTATAGCAATCAGCCCCAGCATTTT
CDR3: CASSEWPARGRRAYSNQPQHF